A selection of T cell receptor beta chains follows, all from one sample in a study of cytomegalovirus exposure and HLA in healthy donors. Sequencing was performed with immunoSEQ multiplex PCR; in TCRdb, only in-frame clones are kept and a portion is missing. The sample has roughly 93,000 clones, more than 60% seen once; the top ten hold 11%. Sequencing was done on a sample of PBMCs. The receptors were gathered from a man between 18 and 35 years old in good health and CMV-seropositive. The CDR3 runs from the conserved cysteine through the conserved F or W. D genes are given only for firm matches. Size values are once, few and many counts, or a class for expanded clones, and some rows have none.

TRBD1 | 15 | TRBJ2-7 | TRBV6-1 | . | TGTGCCAGCAGTGAGTCCCGGACAGGGCGCCACGAGCAGTACTTC | CASSESRTGRHEQYF
. | 12 | TRBJ1-2 | TRBV30 | . | TGTGCCTGGAGTCCAGATAACTATGGCTACACCTTC | CAWSPDNYGYTF
. | 13 | TRBJ2-2 | TRBV6-4 | . | TGTGCCAGCAGCGTTAACAGGGCCGGGGAGCTGTTTTTT | CASSVNRAGELFF
. | 15 | TRBJ2-5 | TRBV15 | few | TGTGCCACCAGCAGAGATGGGCGATATCAAGAGACCCAGTACTTC | CATSRDGRYQETQYF
. | 15 | TRBJ2-7 | TRBV12-5 | . | TGTGCTAGTGTTCACAGGGTAATCTCTTTGGGCGAGCAGTACTTC | CASVHRVISLGEQYF
. | 13 | TRBJ1-2 | TRBV14 | . | TGTGCCAGCAGCCAAGACCTAGAGGGGGTGCGCACCTTC | CASSQDLEGVRTF
TRBD1 | 15 | TRBJ2-2 | TRBV27 | . | TGTGCCAGCAAATTAGACAGGGCGAACACCGGGGAGCTGTTTTTT | CASKLDRANTGELFF
. | 13 | TRBJ1-2 | TRBV5-4 | . | TGTGCCAGCAGCCCCACGGGGGGTCGGGGCTACACCTTC | CASSPTGGRGYTF
. | 13 | TRBJ2-3 | TRBV7-3 | few | TGTGCCAGCAGCTCCCCCCTGAGAGATACGCAGTATTTT | CASSSPLRDTQYF
TRBD2 | 17 | TRBJ2-3 | TRBV5-1 | . | TGCGCCAGCAGCATACACAGGGCTAGCGGGGGAACAGATACGCAGTATTTT | CASSIHRASGGTDTQYF
TRBD2 | 15 | TRBJ2-7 | TRBV6-1 | . | TGTGCCAGCGCCGCTTGGGAAGCGGGGGGCTACGAGCAGTACTTC | CASAAWEAGGYEQYF
. | 14 | TRBJ2-5 | TRBV13 | . | TGTGCCAGCAGCAGCCATCAGGGACAAGAGACCCAGTACTTC | CASSSHQGQETQYF
. | 13 | TRBJ2-5 | TRBV7-6 | . | TGTGCCAGCAGCTCACTGAGGGGGGAGACCCAGTACTTC | CASSSLRGETQYF
. | 13 | TRBJ1-6 | TRBV10-3 | few | TGTGCCATCAGGGGGGGGCATGATTCACCCCTCCACTTT | CAIRGGHDSPLHF
. | 13 | TRBJ2-5 | TRBV6-5 | . | TGTGCCAGCACCGACTACTCGCGTGCGACCCAGTACTTC | CASTDYSRATQYF
. | 15 | TRBJ1-1 | TRBV6-5 | . | TGTGCCGTCTTCTTGGGAACAGGCCTATCCCCTGAAGCTTTCTTT | CAVFLGTGLSPEAFF
. | 11 | TRBJ1-2 | TRBV28 | . | TGTGCCAGCAGTCGGAGGTATGGCTACACCTTC | CASSRRYGYTF
. | 13 | TRBJ1-1 | TRBV5-1 | . | TGCGCCAGCAGCTTGACAGGAAACACTGAAGCTTTCTTT | CASSLTGNTEAFF
TRBD1 | 13 | TRBJ2-7 | TRBV6-5 | . | TGTGCCAGCAGTTACAACAGGGGAGACGAGCAGTACTTC | CASSYNRGDEQYF
TRBD1 | 18 | TRBJ1-6 | TRBV28 | . | TGTGCCAGCAGTACCGGGACAGGGTTCGTCTCCTATAATTCACCCCTCCACTTT | CASSTGTGFVSYNSPLHF
. | 14 | TRBJ1-1 | TRBV6-1 | . | TGTGCCAGCAGTGAAGATGACAGCTACACTGAAGCTTTCTTT | CASSEDDSYTEAFF
. | 12 | TRBJ1-1 | TRBV5-1 | . | TGCGCCAGCAGCTTGGGGCAGGATCAAGCTTTCTTT | CASSLGQDQAFF